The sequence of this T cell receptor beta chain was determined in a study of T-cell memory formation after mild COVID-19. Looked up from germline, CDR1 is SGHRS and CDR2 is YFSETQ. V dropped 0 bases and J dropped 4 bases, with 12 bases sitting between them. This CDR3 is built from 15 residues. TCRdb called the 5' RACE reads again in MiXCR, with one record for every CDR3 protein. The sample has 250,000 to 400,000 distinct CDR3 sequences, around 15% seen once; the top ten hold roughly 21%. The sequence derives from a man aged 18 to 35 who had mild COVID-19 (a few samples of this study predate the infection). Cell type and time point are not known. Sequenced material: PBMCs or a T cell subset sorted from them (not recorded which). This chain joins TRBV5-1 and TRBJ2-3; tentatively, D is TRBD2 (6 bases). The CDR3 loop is CASSLDGGEADTQYF. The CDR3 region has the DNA TGCGCCAGCAGCTTGGATGGCGGGGAGGCAGATACGCAGTATTTT.